These 17 T cell receptor beta chains originate from one sample sequenced in a study of blood T cell repertoires in COVID-19. Some clones are missing from TCRdb's copy, which holds only in-frame ones; the method was immunoSEQ multiplex PCR. Seen here are roughly 51,000 clones, around nine tenths observed once, and the top ten hold under 8.5%. Sequenced material: peripheral blood. The receptors stem from a man aged 50 to 60 with active COVID-19.

The chain carries TRBV4-1 and TRBJ1-1, with 7 positions matching TRBD1. This CDR3 region has 16 residues. The V gene end was trimmed by 1 base and the J gene end by 2 bases; junction bases not matched to a gene: 7. Looked up from germline, CDR1 is MGHRA and CDR2 is YSYEKL. The DNA for the CDR3 is TGCGCCAGCAGCCAAGGTCCCGGGACAGCAAACACTGAAGCTTTCTTT. Its protein product is CASSQGPGTANTEAFF.

This chain connects TRBV2 to TRBJ1-6; 8 positions agree with TRBD1. V shed 5 bases and J 7 bases; nucleotides not matched to a gene: 4. Germline CDR1 is SNHLY and CDR2 is FYNNEI. The CDR3 sequence is 14 residues long. DNA for the CDR3: TGTGCCAGCAGTTGGACAGGGACAAATTCACCCCTCCACTTT. It specifies CASSWTGTNSPLHF.

This clone was seen a handful of times. The chain has TRBV5-5 and TRBJ1-1; D is unclear. CDR1 SGHKS and CDR2 YYEKEE come from the germline V gene (reference sequence). The CDR3 sequence is 16 residues long. V shed 2 bases and J shed 2 bases, with 16 bases lying between them. This CDR3 is CASSFYGISSNTEAFF. CDR3 coding DNA: TGTGCCAGCAGCTTTTACGGTATTAGCAGCAACACTGAAGCTTTCTTT.

J is TRBJ2-6 and V is TRBV10-3; 7 positions match TRBD1. This CDR3 is 16 amino acids long. V shed 3 bases and J 2 bases; nucleotides not matched to a gene: 4. Germline V gene sequence: CDR1 ENHRY, CDR2 SYGVKD. DNA of the CDR3: TGTGCCATCAGTGATTCCGACAGGGCTGGGGCCAACGTCCTGACTTTC. Protein: CAISDSDRAGANVLTF.

This clone was seen only a few times. The chain combines TRBV6-5 with TRBJ1-4, with 7 bases identical to TRBD1. In germline, CDR1 is MNHEY, CDR2 SVGAGI. V shed 2 bases and J 6 bases; nucleotides not matched to a gene: 3. This CDR3 has 14 amino acids. The CDR3 reads CASSYADRYEKLFF. The CDR3, as DNA: TGTGCCAGCAGTTACGCGGACAGGTATGAAAAACTGTTTTTT.

The chain employs TRBV7-2 and TRBJ2-1; 9 bases agree with TRBD2. There are 16 residues in the CDR3. Germline-derived CDR1 and CDR2 are SGHTA and FQGNSA. V dropped 0 bases and J dropped 4; count of bases not matched to a gene: 4. CDR3 loop: CASSLAGREGYNEQFF. CDR3 DNA: TGTGCCAGCAGCTTAGCCGGGCGGGAGGGGTACAATGAGCAGTTCTTC.

The genes are TRBV7-8 and TRBJ2-7; the match to TRBD1 covers 8 bases. Germline V CDR1 and CDR2: SGHVS, FQNEAQ. The V segment lost 7 bases and the J segment 0 bases; nucleotides outside the gene matches: 5. CDR3 length: 14 residues. The CDR3 protein is CASTSGGFSYEQYF. The DNA for the CDR3 is TGTGCCAGCACCTCAGGGGGCTTCTCCTACGAGCAGTACTTC.

The chain uses TRBV2 and TRBJ1-1; D unclear. The CDR3 runs 13 residues. The V end lost 9 bases, the J end lost 5 bases, and 16 bases lay between the germline ends. Germline V gene data show CDR1 as SNHLY and CDR2 as FYNNEI. CDR3: CARLPGVGTEAFF. The CDR3 DNA is TGTGCCAGGCTTCCGGGAGTGGGGACTGAAGCTTTCTTT.

The gene calls are TRBV7-9 and TRBJ2-7; TRBD1 aligns across 7 bases. This CDR3 is 13 amino acids long. Germline V gives CDR1 SEHNR, CDR2 FQNEAQ (reference sequence). V shed 7 bases and J 4 bases; nucleotides not matched to a gene: 7. CDR3 amino acids: CASTQTGSYEQYF. Written as DNA, the CDR3 is TGTGCCAGCACCCAGACAGGGTCATACGAGCAGTACTTC. The whole variable domain, filled in from reference TRBV7-9 and TRBJ2-7, reads DTGVSQNPRHKITKRGQNVTFRCDPISEHNRLYWYRQTLGQGPEFLTYFQNEAQLEKSRLLSDRFSAERPKGSFSTLEIQRTEQGDSAMYLCASTQTGSYEQYFGPGTRLTVT.

The V gene is TRBV15, the J gene TRBJ2-1; 8 bases fit TRBD1. There are 15 residues in the CDR3. Germline V gene sequence: CDR1 LNHNV, CDR2 YYDKDF (reference sequence). Trimming cost V 0 bases and J 6 bases; bases outside gene matches: 4. CDR3 region: CATSRDRTGFNEQFF. As DNA, the CDR3 is TGTGCCACCAGCAGAGACAGGACAGGGTTCAATGAGCAGTTCTTC.

The CDR3 region has the DNA TGTGCCAGCAGCCCCGACAGGGGCAGGAATGGCTACACCTTC. It translates to CASSPDRGRNGYTF. The chain joins TRBV28 to TRBJ1-2, with TRBD1 identical over 8 bases. The junction had 9 bases not matched to a gene; V was cut back by 6 bases and J by 6 bases. Germline assignment: CDR1 MDHEN and CDR2 SYDVKM. The CDR3 is 14 residues long.

The chain has TRBV5-1 and TRBJ1-1; D unresolved. The V gene's germline CDR1 is SGHRS and CDR2 YFSETQ. The CDR3 covers 14 residues. Trimming shortened V by 2 bases and J by 1 base, and 9 bases separated the two germline ends. DNA of the CDR3: TGCGCCAGCAGCTTCGACGGAGGGAACACTGAAGCTTTCTTT. Protein: CASSFDGGNTEAFF.

The chain is built from TRBV5-1 and TRBJ2-1, with a tentative D call TRBD1 (6 bases). Germline-derived CDR1 and CDR2 are SGHRS and YFSETQ. This CDR3 comprises 17 residues. Trimming shortened V by 4 bases and J by 0 bases, and 17 bases separated the two germline ends. In nucleotides, the CDR3 is TGCGCCAGCAGCCCCTCGGCCACAGGGAGCTCCTACAATGAGCAGTTCTTC. It codes for CASSPSATGSSYNEQFF.

The chain links TRBV29-1 to TRBJ2-7, with 13 bases matching TRBD2. This CDR3 comprises 15 residues. The trim removed 4 bases at V and 5 bases at J, leaving 8 bases unmatched. CDR1 and CDR2 from the germline V gene are SQVTM and ANQGSEA. In DNA form, the CDR3 reads TGCAGCGTTGGCGGAGGACTAGCGGGAGATGACGAGCAGTACTTC. Translating it yields CSVGGGLAGDDEQYF.

This clone was observed once. This chain uses TRBV5-1 with TRBJ1-5; TRBD1 aligns across 8 bases. V was clipped by 0 bases and J by 7 bases; unmatched bases: 3. Germline V CDR1 and CDR2: SGHRS, YFSETQ. This CDR3 is built from 14 residues. The CDR3 region is CASSLDTGGQPQHF. The CDR3, as DNA: TGCGCCAGCAGCTTGGACACAGGGGGACAGCCCCAGCATTTT.

With regard to this clone: Additional DNA sequences in this sample encode the identical CDR3. The rearrangement joins TRBV15 to TRBJ2-1, with TRBD2 matching over 14 bases. The CDR3 sequence is 17 residues long. V shed 1 base, J shed 6 bases, and the junction held 5 bases outside the gene matches. Germline CDR1 LNHNV, CDR2 YYDKDF (reference sequence). CDR3 loop: CATSRGGLAGGGNEQFF. The CDR3 bases are TGTGCCACCAGCAGAGGCGGACTAGCGGGAGGAGGCAATGAGCAGTTCTTC.

This chain connects TRBV5-4 to TRBJ1-2; 8 nucleotides match TRBD1. The CDR3 length is 15 residues. With 0 bases clipped from V and 2 bases from J, the junction kept 3 bases outside the gene matches. Germline-derived CDR1 and CDR2 are SGHNT and YYREEE (reference sequence). The CDR3 sequence: CASSLGTGNNYGYTF. The DNA of the CDR3 is TGTGCCAGCAGCTTGGGGACAGGGAACAACTATGGCTACACCTTC.